This is a list of T cell receptor beta chains from one sample in a study of blood T cell repertoires in COVID-19. Clones were read by immunoSEQ multiplex PCR, and TCRdb kept only the in-frame ones, dropping some. The sample includes roughly 380,000 clones, around 87% of them seen just once. Sequencing used PBMCs or T cells enriched from blood (not recorded which). These TCRs come from a man under 40 who had recovered from COVID-19. Both conserved end residues are part of each CDR3. The order of the fields is J gene, clone size, V gene, D gene, CDR3 DNA, CDR3 protein. The D gene is left open where the match is weak. A clone size is listed for some rows: how often the clone was seen (once, few, many), or a class if it is expanded.

>TRBJ2-2|once|TRBV3-1/TRBV3-2|-
TGTGCCAGCACGGGGAGGACGTCGACCTACACCGGGGAGCTGTTTTTT
CASTGRTSTYTGELFF
>TRBJ2-1|-|TRBV6-5|TRBD1
TGTGCCAGCAAGTCTGGCGGACAGGGGAATGATGAGCAGTTCTTC
CASKSGGQGNDEQFF
>TRBJ1-6|-|TRBV7-2|-
TGTGCCAGCAGCCGGGGACCCCAAGCGGGTAATTCACCCCTCCACTTT
CASSRGPQAGNSPLHF
>TRBJ2-7|-|TRBV7-2|-
TGTGCCAGCAGCCCCGGGACACCGGGATCTTACGAGCAGTACTTC
CASSPGTPGSYEQYF
>TRBJ1-2|once|TRBV29-1|TRBD1
TGCAGCGTTGGACAGGGCAACTATGGCTACACCTTC
CSVGQGNYGYTF
>TRBJ1-5|-|TRBV2|TRBD1
TGTGCCAGCAGTTACGACAGGGGAAGCAATCAGCCCCAGCATTTT
CASSYDRGSNQPQHF
>TRBJ1-5|-|TRBV4-1|-
TGCGCCAGCAGCTCTCAAACCGGGCAGCCCCAGCATTTT
CASSSQTGQPQHF
>TRBJ1-5|-|TRBV7-9|-
TGTGCCAGCAGCCCAGCGGGGCGTAGGGGATCGGGCAATCAGCCCCAGCATTTT
CASSPAGRRGSGNQPQHF
>TRBJ2-1|-|TRBV12-5|TRBD2
TGTGCTAGTGGTTCCCCCGGACTAGCGGATTACAATGAGCAGTTCTTC
CASGSPGLADYNEQFF
>TRBJ1-5|-|TRBV25-1|-
TGTGCCAGCAGTGAATCAACGCGGGGTCAGCCCCAGCATTTT
CASSESTRGQPQHF
>TRBJ2-5|-|TRBV10-3|TRBD1
TGTGCCATCAGTGAGTCGAAAGGGGGCGCGTCCCAGTACTTC
CAISESKGGASQYF
>TRBJ1-5|-|TRBV6-5|-
TGTGCCAGCAGCACAGAAGCTAGCAATCAGCCCCAGCATTTT
CASSTEASNQPQHF
>TRBJ1-3|-|TRBV19|-
TGTGCCAGTAGCCATGTTGGGGGCAACGTCGGAAACACCATATATTTT
CASSHVGGNVGNTIYF
>TRBJ2-7|-|TRBV4-1|-
TGCGCCAGCAGCCAAGATTCCGACGAGCAGTACTTC
CASSQDSDEQYF
>TRBJ2-1|-|TRBV15|-
TGTGCCACCAGCAGAGATCGTTATACGGGTTCCTCCTACAATGAGCAGTTCTTC
CATSRDRYTGSSYNEQFF
>TRBJ2-5|-|TRBV7-7|-
TGTGCTAGCAGCTTAGTGTCAGGGGAGACCCAGTACTTC
CASSLVSGETQYF
>TRBJ1-2|once|TRBV2|-
TGTGCCAGCAGTACCCATATAGTGGGCTACACCTTC
CASSTHIVGYTF
>TRBJ1-2|-|TRBV19|-
TGTGCCAGTAGTCAGGCGGGCTACACCTTC
CASSQAGYTF
>TRBJ1-1|few|TRBV19|-
TGTGCCAGTAGTGCGGGGTGGAACGAGAACACTGAAGCTTTCTTT
CASSAGWNENTEAFF
>TRBJ1-2|-|TRBV19|-
TGTGCCAGTACGAGGGCAGGGGCCTTCACTAATGGCTACACCTTC
CASTRAGAFTNGYTF
>TRBJ1-1|-|TRBV6-5|-
TGTGCCATCCGGGACATCTCGAACACTGAAGCTTTCTTT
CAIRDISNTEAFF
>TRBJ2-1|-|TRBV5-6|TRBD2
TGTGCCAGCAGCTTGGGCGGGGGGCTTCTTGAGCAGTTCTTC
CASSLGGGLLEQFF
>TRBJ2-3|-|TRBV5-1|TRBD2
TGCGCCAGCAGCCCCCGGACTAGCGGGGGAACAGATACGCAGTATTTT
CASSPRTSGGTDTQYF
>TRBJ1-1|few|TRBV7-9|TRBD1
TGTGCCAGCAGCTTAGGCCTCCGGGACAGTGAAGCTTTCTTT
CASSLGLRDSEAFF
>TRBJ1-6|-|TRBV14|-
TGTGCCAGCAGCCAATCCCCTGGCCAACGAAGCTCCTATAATTCACCCCTCCACTTT
CASSQSPGQRSSYNSPLHF
>TRBJ1-1|-|TRBV14|-
TGTGCCAGCAGCCAGATGACTGTGAACACTGAAGCTTTCTTT
CASSQMTVNTEAFF
>TRBJ2-1|-|TRBV7-2|TRBD2
TGTGCCAGCAGCTTAAGGAGGGGACTAGACTACAATGAGCAGTTCTTC
CASSLRRGLDYNEQFF
>TRBJ1-1|-|TRBV18|-
TGTGCCAGCTCACCAGTAGTATTGAACACTGAAGCTTTCTTT
CASSPVVLNTEAFF
>TRBJ2-2|-|TRBV9|TRBD1
TGTGCCAGCAGCGGACAGACAGGGTCGAACACCGGGGAGCTGTTTTTT
CASSGQTGSNTGELFF
>TRBJ1-6|-|TRBV25-1|TRBD1
TGTGCCAGCAGTGCCTCGGACAGGGGAACACCCCTCCACTTT
CASSASDRGTPLHF
>TRBJ2-7|once|TRBV7-9|-
TGTGCCAGCAGCTTAGGAGACTACGAGCAGTACTTC
CASSLGDYEQYF
>TRBJ1-1|-|TRBV12-3/TRBV12-4|-
TGTGCCAGCTCCCAAGGGAGGAACACTGAAGCTTTCTTT
CASSQGRNTEAFF
>TRBJ1-2|once|TRBV9|-
TGTGCCAGCAGCGTAGGTATAGGGGGAAGCTATGGCTACACCTTC
CASSVGIGGSYGYTF
>TRBJ1-1|-|TRBV7-9|TRBD1
TGTGCCAGCAGCTTTGGGGGACAGGCGGACACTGAAGCTTTCTTT
CASSFGGQADTEAFF
>TRBJ2-5|-|TRBV24-1|TRBD1
TGTGCCACCAGTGATAGGGGGCCCCAAGAGACCCAGTACTTC
CATSDRGPQETQYF
>TRBJ1-5|once|TRBV6-5|-
TGTGCCAGCAGTTACGAGGGTAGCCAGCCCCAGCATTTT
CASSYEGSQPQHF
>TRBJ1-5|-|TRBV7-9|-
TGTGCCAGCAGCCCCGGGACAATCAATCAGCCCCAGCATTTT
CASSPGTINQPQHF
>TRBJ2-1|-|TRBV12-5|-
TGTGCTAGTGGTTTGGTTTGGTCGGAGGAGCAGTTCTTC
CASGLVWSEEQFF
>TRBJ2-3|-|TRBV21-1|-
TGTGCCAGCAGCAAAGTAGGCGGACTAGCGGGTCGTGCTAGCACAGATACGCAGTATTTT
CASSKVGGLAGRASTDTQYF
>TRBJ1-2|-|TRBV6-5|-
TGTGCCAGCAGTTCCCCCGGGACAAGCCTCTACACCTTC
CASSSPGTSLYTF
>TRBJ1-1|few|TRBV7-2|TRBD1
TGTGCCAGCAGGCACAGGGGGCCCAACACTGAAGCTTTCTTT
CASRHRGPNTEAFF
>TRBJ1-1|-|TRBV5-8|TRBD1
TGTGCCAGCAGCGGCGGACAGGGGGCGAACACTGAAGCTTTCTTT
CASSGGQGANTEAFF
>TRBJ1-2|-|TRBV9|-
TGTGCCAGCAGCGTAGCTGAACGTCGGGGCTACACCTTC
CASSVAERRGYTF
>TRBJ2-1|-|TRBV29-1|TRBD1
TGCAGGGGGGACAGTGCCCCCTACAATGAGCAGTTCTTC
CRGDSAPYNEQFF
>TRBJ2-1|-|TRBV11-1|TRBD1
TGTGCCAGCAGCTACAGGGGTAACTACAATGAGCAGTTCTTC
CASSYRGNYNEQFF
>TRBJ2-3|-|TRBV2|-
TGTGCCAGCAGTGCGGGGACAGATACGCAGTATTTT
CASSAGTDTQYF
>TRBJ1-1|-|TRBV9|-
TGTGCCAGCAGCTCGGAGGCAGGAACTGAAGCTTTCTTT
CASSSEAGTEAFF
>TRBJ2-7|-|TRBV19|TRBD1
TGTGCCAGTAGGGGGACAGGGGGCCTTTACGAGCAGTACTTC
CASRGTGGLYEQYF
>TRBJ1-4|-|TRBV12-3/TRBV12-4|TRBD1
TGTGCCAGCAGTCCGAGACAGGGCGCTAAGCTGTTTTTT
CASSPRQGAKLFF
>TRBJ1-1|-|TRBV6-2/TRBV6-3|TRBD1
TGTGCCAGCAGCATCCATAGGACAGGGGGGAACACTGAAGCTTTCTTT
CASSIHRTGGNTEAFF
>TRBJ1-2|-|TRBV5-4|TRBD1
TGTGCCAGCAGCTTGGTGGCAGGGGGCGGTTATGGCTACACCTTC
CASSLVAGGGYGYTF
>TRBJ1-4|few|TRBV11-2|TRBD1
TGTGCCAGCAGCTTTCTAGGACAGGGAGGTGAAAAACTGTTTTTT
CASSFLGQGGEKLFF
>TRBJ2-5|-|TRBV7-9|-
TGTGCCAGCAGCTTTGGAGGCGGAGAGACCCAGTACTTC
CASSFGGGETQYF
>TRBJ2-7|-|TRBV9|-
TGTGCCAGCAGCGAGAGGGCTAGCTCCTACGAGCAGTACTTC
CASSERASSYEQYF
>TRBJ1-2|few|TRBV5-4|-
TGTGCCAGCAGCCGTAACGCGTGGGGCTACACCTTC
CASSRNAWGYTF